This T cell receptor beta chain was captured by sequencing in a study of beta chain features in type 1 diabetes. Study-level information: Examination covered roughly 100,000,000 sorted cells spanning all samples.

Reverse transcribing all isolated RNA meant expressed TCRB transcripts were sequenced. Assay: immunoSEQ multiplex PCR; the TCRdb copy retains only in-frame clones and omits some. This table has 300,000 to 350,000 clones, less than 9.5% appearing once. General study results and limits: Shorter TCRB CDR3s, moderately but significantly so, were found in Type 1 diabetes patients in all four CD4+ subsets.

Points on this clone: Its specificity is not known.

The CDR3 has 15 amino acids. Deletions cut 1 base from V and 3 bases from J, with 9 bases between. Per germline, CDR1 KGHSH and CDR2 LQKENI. This TCR came from a woman under 30 in good health. The chain recombines TRBV18 with TRBJ2-2; D remains ambiguous. The sequencing input was central memory CD4+ T cells from blood. The CDR3, as DNA: TGTGCCAGCTCACCACAGACGGACCACACCGGGGAGCTGTTTTTT. Amino acid sequence: CASSPQTDHTGELFF.